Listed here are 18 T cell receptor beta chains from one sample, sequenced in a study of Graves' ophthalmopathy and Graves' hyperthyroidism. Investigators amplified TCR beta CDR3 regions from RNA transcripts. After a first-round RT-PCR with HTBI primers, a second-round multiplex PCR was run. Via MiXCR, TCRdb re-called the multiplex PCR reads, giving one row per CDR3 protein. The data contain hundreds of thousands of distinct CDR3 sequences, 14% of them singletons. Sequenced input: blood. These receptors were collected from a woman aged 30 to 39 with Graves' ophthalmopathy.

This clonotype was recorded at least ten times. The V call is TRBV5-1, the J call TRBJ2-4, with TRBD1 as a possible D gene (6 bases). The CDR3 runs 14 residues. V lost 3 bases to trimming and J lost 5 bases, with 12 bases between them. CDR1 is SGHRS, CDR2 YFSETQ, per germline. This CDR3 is CASSSVGTQNIQYF. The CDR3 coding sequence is TGCGCCAGCAGCTCCGTCGGGACACAAAACATTCAGTACTTC.

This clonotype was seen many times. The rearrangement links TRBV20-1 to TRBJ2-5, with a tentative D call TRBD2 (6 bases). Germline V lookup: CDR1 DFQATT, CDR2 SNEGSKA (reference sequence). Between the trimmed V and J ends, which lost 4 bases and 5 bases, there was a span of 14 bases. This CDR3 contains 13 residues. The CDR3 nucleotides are TGCAGTGCTACCAGTGGGGGGTTTGAGACCCAGTACTTC. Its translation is CSATSGGFETQYF.

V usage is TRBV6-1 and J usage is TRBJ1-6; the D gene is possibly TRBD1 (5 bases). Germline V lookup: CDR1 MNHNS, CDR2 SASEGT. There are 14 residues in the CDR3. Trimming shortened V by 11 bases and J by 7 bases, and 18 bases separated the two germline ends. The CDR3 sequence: CAARTSSGNSPLHF. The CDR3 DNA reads TGTGCCGCCAGGACATCTAGTGGCAATTCACCCCTCCACTTT.

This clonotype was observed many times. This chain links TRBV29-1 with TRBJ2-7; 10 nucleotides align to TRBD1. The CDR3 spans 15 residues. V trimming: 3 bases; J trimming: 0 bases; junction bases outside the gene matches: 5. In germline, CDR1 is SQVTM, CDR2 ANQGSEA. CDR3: CSVEGGTGDSYEQYF. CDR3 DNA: TGCAGCGTTGAGGGCGGGACAGGGGACTCCTACGAGCAGTACTTC.

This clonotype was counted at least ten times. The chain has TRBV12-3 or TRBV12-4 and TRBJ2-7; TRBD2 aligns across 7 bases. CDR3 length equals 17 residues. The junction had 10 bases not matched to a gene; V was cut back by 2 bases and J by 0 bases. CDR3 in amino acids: CASSLFGSRGDSYEQYF. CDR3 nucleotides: TGTGCCAGCAGTTTATTCGGCTCTCGGGGGGACTCCTACGAGCAGTACTTC.

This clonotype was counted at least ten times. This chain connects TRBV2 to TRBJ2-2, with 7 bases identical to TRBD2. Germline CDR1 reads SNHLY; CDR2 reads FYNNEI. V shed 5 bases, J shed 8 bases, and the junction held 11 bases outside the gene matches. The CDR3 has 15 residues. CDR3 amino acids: CASSTKSRTSGELFF. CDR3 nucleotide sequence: TGTGCCAGCAGTACGAAGTCGAGGACTAGTGGGGAGCTGTTTTTT.

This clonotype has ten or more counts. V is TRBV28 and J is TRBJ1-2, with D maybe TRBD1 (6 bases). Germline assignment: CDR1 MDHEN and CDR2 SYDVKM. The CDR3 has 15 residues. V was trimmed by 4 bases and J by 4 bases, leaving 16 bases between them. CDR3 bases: TGTGCCAGCAGTTCTCTCAGGACAGACCGCTATGGCTACACCTTC. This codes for CASSSLRTDRYGYTF.

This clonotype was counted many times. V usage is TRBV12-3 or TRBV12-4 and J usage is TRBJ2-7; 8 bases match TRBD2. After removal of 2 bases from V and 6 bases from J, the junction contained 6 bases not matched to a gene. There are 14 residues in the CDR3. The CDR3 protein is CASSLMGLESEQYF. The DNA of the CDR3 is TGTGCCAGCAGTTTAATGGGACTAGAGAGCGAGCAGTACTTC.

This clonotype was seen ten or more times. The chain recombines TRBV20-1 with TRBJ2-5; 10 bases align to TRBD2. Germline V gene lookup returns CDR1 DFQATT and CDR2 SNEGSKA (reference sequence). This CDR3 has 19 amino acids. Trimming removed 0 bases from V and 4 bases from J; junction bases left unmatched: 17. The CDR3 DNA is TGCAGTGCTAGAGAACTAGCGGGGAAAGCTTCCGAACTATTAGAGACCCAGTACTTC. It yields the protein CSARELAGKASELLETQYF.

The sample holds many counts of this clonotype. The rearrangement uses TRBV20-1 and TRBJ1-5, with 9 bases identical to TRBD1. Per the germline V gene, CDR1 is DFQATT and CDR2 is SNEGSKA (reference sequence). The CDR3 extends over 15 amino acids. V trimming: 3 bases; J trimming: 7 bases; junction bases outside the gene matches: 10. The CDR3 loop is CSARARTGAGQPQHF. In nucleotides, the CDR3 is TGCAGTGCTAGGGCCAGGACAGGGGCCGGGCAGCCCCAGCATTTT.

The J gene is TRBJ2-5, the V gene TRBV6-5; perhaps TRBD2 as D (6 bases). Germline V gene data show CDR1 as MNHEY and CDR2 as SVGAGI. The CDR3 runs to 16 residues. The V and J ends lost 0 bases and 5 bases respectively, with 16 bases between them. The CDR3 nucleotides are TGTGCCAGCAGTTACTCGAGGCGGGGTACCGGGGAGACCCAGTACTTC. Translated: CASSYSRRGTGETQYF.

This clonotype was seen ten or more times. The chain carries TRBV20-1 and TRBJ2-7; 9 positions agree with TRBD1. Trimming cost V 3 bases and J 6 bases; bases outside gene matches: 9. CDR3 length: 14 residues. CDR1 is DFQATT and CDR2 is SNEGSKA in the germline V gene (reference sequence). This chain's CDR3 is CSASPRGTGFEQYF. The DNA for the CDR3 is TGCAGTGCTAGCCCTCGCGGGACAGGGTTCGAGCAGTACTTC.

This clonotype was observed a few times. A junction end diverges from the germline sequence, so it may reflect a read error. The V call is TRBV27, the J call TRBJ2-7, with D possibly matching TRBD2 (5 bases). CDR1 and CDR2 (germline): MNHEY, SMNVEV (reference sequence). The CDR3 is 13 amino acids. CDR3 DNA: TGTTCCAGCAGTTTAGGGAGCTCCTACGAGCAGTACTTC. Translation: CSSSLGSSYEQYF.

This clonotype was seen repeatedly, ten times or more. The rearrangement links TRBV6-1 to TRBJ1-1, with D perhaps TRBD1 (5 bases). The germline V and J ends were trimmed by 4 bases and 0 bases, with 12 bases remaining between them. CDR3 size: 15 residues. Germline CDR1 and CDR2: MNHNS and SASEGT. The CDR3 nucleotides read TGTGCCAGCAGTGCACCGGGACGAATGAACACTGAAGCTTTCTTT. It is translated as CASSAPGRMNTEAFF.

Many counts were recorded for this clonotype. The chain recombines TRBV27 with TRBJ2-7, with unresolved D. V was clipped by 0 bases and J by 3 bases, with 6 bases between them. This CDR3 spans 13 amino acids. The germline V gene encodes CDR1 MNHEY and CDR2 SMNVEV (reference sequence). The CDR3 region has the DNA TGTGCCAGCAGTTTATCTACGTTCTACGAGCAGTACTTC. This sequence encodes CASSLSTFYEQYF.

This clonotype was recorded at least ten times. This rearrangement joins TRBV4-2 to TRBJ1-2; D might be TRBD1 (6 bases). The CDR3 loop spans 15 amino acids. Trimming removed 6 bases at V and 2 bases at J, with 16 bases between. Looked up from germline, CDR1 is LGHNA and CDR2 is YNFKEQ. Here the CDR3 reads CASRESGAINYGYTF. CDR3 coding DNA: TGTGCCAGCAGGGAGTCGGGGGCCATAAACTATGGCTACACCTTC.

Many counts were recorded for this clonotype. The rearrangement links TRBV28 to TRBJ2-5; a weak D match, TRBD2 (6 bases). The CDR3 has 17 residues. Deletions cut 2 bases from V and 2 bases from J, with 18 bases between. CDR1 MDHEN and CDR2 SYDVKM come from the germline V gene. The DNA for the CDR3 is TGTGCCAGCAGTTTAAGCGCCGGGGGAAGACTTCAAGAGACCCAGTACTTC. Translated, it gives CASSLSAGGRLQETQYF. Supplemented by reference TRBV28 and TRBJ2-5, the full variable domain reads DVKVTQSSRYLVKRTGEKVFLECVQDMDHENMFWYRQDPGLGLRLIYFSYDVKMKEKGDIPEGYSVSREKKERFSLILESASTNQTSMYLCASSLSAGGRLQETQYFGPGTRLLVL.

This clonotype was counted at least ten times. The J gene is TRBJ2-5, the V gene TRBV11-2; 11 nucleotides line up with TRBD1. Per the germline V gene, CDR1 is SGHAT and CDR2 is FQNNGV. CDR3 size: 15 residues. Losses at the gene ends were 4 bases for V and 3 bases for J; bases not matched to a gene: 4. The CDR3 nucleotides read TGTGCCAGCAGCTCCGGGGACAGGGGGAAAGAGACCCAGTACTTC. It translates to CASSSGDRGKETQYF.